This TCR beta chain is drawn from a study of shared clonotypes between healthy human individuals. Study-wide findings and caveats: Genetic and exposure-history diversity was limited by the few donors. Across a handful of donors, naive CD4 shared 5% to 6.5%, naive CD8 over 3%, memory CD4 more than 2%, memory CD8 roughly 0.37%.

Germline lookup yields CDR1 SNHLY and CDR2 FYNNEI. The CDR3 runs 15 residues. Points on this clone: Antigen specificity is unknown. The germline gene is not matched at one end of the junction; a read error may be the cause.

Clones were sequenced by immunoSEQ multiplex PCR, and TCRdb holds only the in-frame ones, with some missing. The sample includes 2 million to 2.5 million clones, around 92% of them seen just once. The V call is TRBV2, the J call TRBJ2-5, with 9 bases that match TRBD2. The clonotype was recovered from a man in his late teens or twenties in good health. Some clones in this sample may be carry-over from other donors' samples. Material for sequencing was naive CD4+ T cells from PBMCs. Subset meaning: CD45RA+ positively selected. CDR3 DNA: TGTGCCAGCAGTGAAACTAGTCGGGGGACTAGCTATGATCACTTC. Its translation is CASSETSRGTSYDHF.